Shown below are 15 T cell receptor beta chains from a single sample sequenced in a study of breast tumors, draining lymph nodes, adjacent tissues. The lymph nodes were axillary draining lymph nodes from breast cancer patients. TCRdb reanalysed the multiplex PCR reads using MiXCR and keeps one entry per CDR3 protein. The table shows about 270,000 distinct CDR3 sequences, with 30% occurring only once. The sequenced sample was axillary lymph node tissue. The receptors derive from a female donor with breast cancer. Some clones in this sample may be carry-over from other donors' samples.

As for this clonotype: A read error is possible here, since a much larger clone lies one base away. The rearrangement joins TRBV12-3 or TRBV12-4 to TRBJ1-5; 8 positions match TRBD1. CDR3 size: 17 residues. CDR3 DNA sequence: TGTGCCAGCAGTTTAGTGGGGGACAGGCTTAGCAGTCAGCCCCAGCATTTT. This encodes CASSLVGDRLSSQPQHF.

This clonotype has ten or more counts. The genes are TRBV12-3 or TRBV12-4 and TRBJ2-7; 7 bases are shared with TRBD2. The CDR3 is 13 amino acids. The J segment lost 7 bases and the V segment lost 4 bases, leaving 7 bases of the junction unmatched. The CDR3 loop is CASSWRETGEQYF. CDR3 in DNA: TGTGCCAGCAGTTGGCGGGAGACGGGGGAGCAGTACTTC.

This clonotype was detected ten times or more. The chain employs TRBV29-1 and TRBJ2-5, with 7 bases matching TRBD1. This CDR3 has 14 residues. Per the germline V gene, CDR1 is SQVTM and CDR2 is ANQGSEA. The ends lost 3 bases at V and 2 bases at J; junction bases unmatched: 6. This CDR3 is CSVDGTEIQETQYF. CDR3 nucleotides: TGCAGCGTTGACGGGACAGAGATTCAAGAGACCCAGTACTTC. Based on the CDR3 plus reference TRBV29-1 and TRBJ2-5, the full variable domain is SAVISQKPSRDICQRGTSLTIQCQVDSQVTMMFWYRQQPGQSLTLIATANQGSEATYESGFVIDKFPISRPNLTFSTLTVSNMSPEDSSIYLCSVDGTEIQETQYFGPGTRLLVL.

This clonotype was counted between two and nine times. V is TRBV30 and J is TRBJ1-2; 8 bases match TRBD1. J gave up 2 bases and V 3 bases, and 5 bases lay outside the gene matches. The CDR3 extends over 14 amino acids. Per the germline V gene, CDR1 is GTSNPN and CDR2 is SVGIG (reference sequence). The CDR3 loop is CAWRADRANYGYTF. The CDR3 DNA is TGTGCCTGGAGAGCGGACAGGGCAAACTATGGCTACACCTTC.

V usage is TRBV6-1 and J usage is TRBJ2-7; the D gene is possibly TRBD1 (6 bases). Germline values: CDR1 MNHNS, CDR2 SASEGT. V lost 8 bases and J lost 4, with 18 bases in between. The CDR3 is made up of 14 amino acids. The CDR3 is CASDRDMAMYEQYF. The CDR3 DNA reads as TGTGCCAGCGACCGGGACATGGCGATGTACGAGCAGTACTTC.

This clonotype was seen at least ten times. The chain links TRBV12-3 or TRBV12-4 to TRBJ1-2; D is ambiguous. Trimming stripped 2 bases from V and 4 bases from J, with 11 bases between. This CDR3 comprises 14 residues. The CDR3 bases are TGTGCCAGCAGTTTAAGGGCCTTTGGCTATGGCTACACCTTC. Encoded protein: CASSLRAFGYGYTF.

The V call is TRBV20-1, the J call TRBJ2-1; 12 positions agree with TRBD2. This CDR3 contains 11 residues. V dropped 3 bases and J dropped 13; count of bases not matched to a gene: 1. Per germline, CDR1 DFQATT and CDR2 SNEGSKA (reference sequence). The CDR3 coding sequence is TGCAGTGCTAGGACTAGCGGGAGTCAGTTCTTC. This sequence encodes CSARTSGSQFF.

This clonotype was observed many times. The rearrangement uses TRBV25-1 and TRBJ1-5; tentative D call: TRBD1 (5 bases). This CDR3 comprises 15 residues. The germline V gene encodes CDR1 MGHDK and CDR2 SYGVNS. The V gene lost 5 bases and the J gene lost 2 bases, with 13 bases spanning the gap. The CDR3 DNA reads TGTGCCAGCAGTTCGGGGGGGTCGGGCAATCAGCCCCAGCATTTT. It yields the protein CASSSGGSGNQPQHF.

Remarks on this clonotype: Since the CDR3 does not end with the conserved phenylalanine or tryptophan, this likely comes from a read error. No DNA is shown, since the ends of the CDR3 on it are uncertain; the CDR3 is the one TCRdb lists. The chain carries TRBV19 and TRBJ1-4; the D call in the table, TRBD1, was not verified against the DNA. From its first to its last residue, the CDR3 has 15 amino acids. Germline CDR1 LNHDA, CDR2 SQIVND (reference sequence). The CDR3 reads CASRTTVNTEAFFGQ.

To note about this clonotype: This may come from a read error, since a much larger clone is one base off. The gene calls are TRBV2 and TRBJ2-1; perhaps D is TRBD1 or TRBD2 (5 bases each). This CDR3 is built from 15 residues. The germline gives CDR1 SNHLY, CDR2 FYNNEI. CDR3 nucleotides: TGTGCCAGCCCCGGGGTAGGGGCTAGCTACAATGAGCAGTTGTTC. Amino acid sequence: CASPGVGASYNEQLF.

To note about this clonotype: Since a much larger clone is just one base distant, this may be a read error. The chain links TRBV5-4 to TRBJ2-5; TRBD2 aligns across 7 bases. The J call may be wrong; the DNA end is better matched by TRBJ2-7. The CDR3 is 13 amino acids. Germline assignment: CDR1 SGHNT and CDR2 YYREEE (reference sequence). CDR3 residues: CASSLGTTVEQYF. Here the CDR3 DNA reads TGTGCCAGCAGCTTAGGGACTACAGTCGAGCAGTACTTC.

Comment on this clonotype: With a much larger clone just one base away, this may be a read error. The rearrangement links TRBV29-1 to TRBJ1-1; D call uncertain. The CDR3 has 13 amino acids. Deletions cut 1 base from V and 1 base from J, with 7 bases between. The germline V gene has CDR1 SQVTM and CDR2 ANQGSEA. The CDR3 DNA reads TGCAGCGTTGAAGTGGGGAAGAACACTGAAGCTTTCTTT. As protein: CSVEVGKNTEAFF.

This clonotype was picked up many times. The chain recombines TRBV20-1 with TRBJ2-7; the D is unclear. The CDR3 spans 12 residues. Germline V lookup: CDR1 DFQATT, CDR2 SNEGSKA (reference sequence). V was clipped by 1 base and J by 2 bases, with 6 bases between them. CDR3 coding DNA: TGCAGTGCTAGAGGGAGTCCCTACGAGCAGTACTTC. This encodes CSARGSPYEQYF.

This clonotype turned up a few times. The gene calls are TRBV12-3 or TRBV12-4 and TRBJ1-1; 8 bases are shared with TRBD1. This CDR3 is 15 amino acids long. The V gene end was trimmed by 2 bases and the J gene end by 4 bases; junction bases not matched to a gene: 6. The DNA for the CDR3 is TGTGCCAGCAGTTTACCACACACAGGGGGCACTGAAGCTTTCTTT. As protein: CASSLPHTGGTEAFF.

This clonotype was seen repeatedly, ten times or more. DNA for the CDR3: TGTGCCATCAGCTCTAGCGGGACAGATACGCAGTATTTT. The encoded protein is CAISSSGTDTQYF. This rearrangement joins TRBV10-3 to TRBJ2-3; 8 bases are a match to TRBD2. The germline CDR1 and CDR2 sequences are ENHRY and SYGVKD. J was trimmed by 3 bases and V by 6 bases; bases with no gene match: 2. CDR3 length: 13 amino acids.